Described below is a single T cell receptor beta chain sequence and its context. The sample originates from a study of shared clonotypes between healthy human individuals. The CDR3 extends over 15 amino acids. V dropped 7 bases and J dropped 5; count of bases not matched to a gene: 8. The germline V gene encodes CDR1 MNHNS and CDR2 SASEGT. The study drew its donors from healthy HIV-negative adults without recent acute infections or vaccinations. Deep-level settings were used for running the assay. TCRdb's table, derived via immunoSEQ multiplex PCR, lists solely in-frame clones and lacks some. The sample records more than 2,000,000 clones, 90% to 95% being singletons.

The TCR sequence derives from a man in his late teens or twenties in good health. Some clones in this sample may be carry-over from other donors' samples. The chain carries TRBV6-1 and TRBJ2-1; 10 bases line up with TRBD2. The sequenced sample was naive CD4+ T cells from PBMCs. Subset given: CD45RA+ positively selected. CDR3 residues: CASKVSSGSNNEQFF. As DNA, the CDR3 is TGTGCCAGCAAGGTGTCTAGCGGGAGTAACAATGAGCAGTTCTTC.